Below, 30 T cell receptor beta chains from the same sample are listed, as sequenced in a study of T cells in Graves' hyperthyroidism and ophthalmopathy. TCR beta CDR3 region amplification was performed from RNA transcripts. Researchers ran a first-round RT-PCR on the TCR CDR3 using the HTBI primer set. TCRdb fed the multiplex PCR reads into MiXCR, producing one record per CDR3 protein. The table lists over 700,000 distinct CDR3 sequences, approximately 19% of them singletons. Source material: blood. The source is a woman aged 45-59 years with Graves' hyperthyroidism that later progressed to Graves' ophthalmopathy.

This clonotype was recorded a few times. One end of the junction does not line up with germline, which may come from a read error. The rearrangement joins TRBV30 to TRBJ1-1; TRBD1 is a possible D gene (6 bases). Germline CDR1 GTSNPN, CDR2 SVGIG (reference sequence). CDR3 length: 13 residues. In DNA, the CDR3 is TGTGCCTGGAGTGGGGGCTGGGACACTGAGGCTTTCTTT. Translated, it gives CAWSGGWDTEAFF.

This clonotype appeared many times. This chain connects TRBV11-2 to TRBJ1-3; unclear D gene. The CDR3 sequence is 13 residues long. Germline-derived CDR1 and CDR2 are SGHAT and FQNNGV. Between the trimmed V and J ends, which lost 3 bases and 4 bases, there was a span of 7 bases. This CDR3 reads CASSLGSGNTIYF. For the CDR3, the DNA is TGTGCCAGCAGCTTGGGATCCGGAAACACCATATATTTT.

This clonotype appeared a few times. The chain couples TRBV9 to TRBJ2-2, with D perhaps TRBD2 (6 bases). The V gene's germline CDR1 is SGDLS and CDR2 YYNGEE. CDR3 length: 16 residues. V was clipped by 4 bases and J by 4 bases, with 17 bases between them. CDR3 sequence (DNA): TGTGCCAGCAGCCCCGGCGGCGGGGTCCGCACCGGGGAGCTGTTTTTT. This translates into CASSPGGGVRTGELFF. Looking up the rest from reference TRBV9 and TRBJ2-2 gives the full variable domain: DSGVTQTPKHLITATGQRVTLRCSPRSGDLSVYWYQQSLDQGLQFLIQYYNGEERAKGNILERFSAQQFPDLHSELNLSSLELGDSALYFCASSPGGGVRTGELFFGEGSRLTVL.

This clonotype was found many times. DNA for the CDR3: TGTGCCAGCAGTGAGATTGGTCTGGGCGGGGAGCTGTTTTTT. As protein: CASSEIGLGGELFF. The chain links TRBV2 to TRBJ2-2; D call uncertain. Germline V CDR1 and CDR2: SNHLY, FYNNEI. Trimming shortened V by 3 bases and J by 7 bases, and 12 bases separated the two germline ends. CDR3 length equals 14 residues.

This chain uses TRBV15 with TRBJ2-2; the D gene is possibly TRBD2 (5 bases). CDR1 is LNHNV and CDR2 is YYDKDF in the germline V gene (reference sequence). This CDR3 contains 16 residues. V was cut by 0 bases and J by 6 bases, with 14 bases left in between. The CDR3 loop is CATSRETLVFPGELFF. The CDR3 DNA sequence: TGTGCCACCAGCAGAGAGACACTAGTTTTCCCCGGGGAGCTGTTTTTT.

This clonotype was picked up many times. V usage is TRBV12-5 and J usage is TRBJ2-1; 9 nucleotides align to TRBD2. Unmatched junction bases numbered 8, after V lost 7 bases and J lost 4 bases. The CDR3 runs 15 residues. CDR1 and CDR2 (germline): LGHNT, FRNRAP. The CDR3 protein is CASATIAGAYNEQFF. In nucleotides, the CDR3 is TGTGCTAGTGCCACCATAGCGGGGGCGTACAATGAGCAGTTCTTC.

This clonotype was counted at least ten times. V gene TRBV11-2 combines with J gene TRBJ2-1, with 8 bases that match TRBD1. Germline CDR1 is SGHAT and CDR2 is FQNNGV. V lost 2 bases and J lost 12; bases outside the gene matches: 15. The CDR3 sequence is 16 residues long. The CDR3 protein is CASSLSRAGGRVGQFF. The CDR3 bases are TGTGCCAGCAGCTTAAGTCGGGCAGGGGGCAGGGTGGGGCAGTTCTTC.

This sequence joins TRBV19 and TRBJ1-5; D uncertain. Germline assignment: CDR1 LNHDA and CDR2 SQIVND (reference sequence). V lost 7 bases and J lost 0, with 7 bases in between. The CDR3 is 13 residues long. This CDR3 reads CASTHDSNQPQHF. As DNA, the CDR3 is TGTGCCAGTACACACGATAGCAATCAGCCCCAGCATTTT.

The chain uses TRBV7-9 and TRBJ2-2; D might be TRBD2 (6 bases). Trimming removed 4 bases at V and 5 bases at J, with 17 bases between. Germline-derived CDR1 and CDR2 are SEHNR and FQNEAQ (reference sequence). The CDR3 contains 16 residues. CDR3 coding DNA: TGTGCCAGCAGCTCGGTTTCGGGGGTTACTACCGGGGAGCTGTTTTTT. This sequence encodes CASSSVSGVTTGELFF. The variable domain in full, completed from reference TRBV7-9 and TRBJ2-2, reads DTGVSQNPRHKITKRGQNVTFRCDPISEHNRLYWYRQTLGQGPEFLTYFQNEAQLEKSRLLSDRFSAERPKGSFSTLEIQRTEQGDSAMYLCASSSVSGVTTGELFFGEGSRLTVL.

This clonotype came up many times. The chain combines TRBV20-1 with TRBJ2-5; D perhaps matches TRBD1 (5 bases). The CDR3 totals 13 residues. The germline V gene encodes CDR1 DFQATT and CDR2 SNEGSKA (reference sequence). The CDR3 region has the DNA TGCAGCCTACCCGGCCAGGGTGGGGAGACCCAGTACTTC. It specifies CSLPGQGGETQYF.

This clonotype has a handful of counts. The junction does not match germline at one end; this may be a read error. The gene calls are TRBV3-1 and TRBJ2-2; D not certain. The CDR3 runs to 16 residues. Germline-derived CDR1 and CDR2 are LGHDT and YNNKEL (reference sequence). The CDR3 reads CASSLLDMTNTGELFF. CDR3 nucleotides: TGTGCCAGCAGCCTCCTAGACATGACGAACACCGGAGAGCTGTTTTTT.

This clonotype was counted many times. The V gene is TRBV12-3 or TRBV12-4, the J gene TRBJ1-4; D is perhaps TRBD1 (6 bases). V gave up 5 bases and J gave up 4 bases, with 14 bases separating them. The CDR3 runs to 15 residues. CDR3 bases: TGTGCCAGCAGTCCTGAGGACAGACTTAATGAAAAACTGTTTTTT. This gives the protein CASSPEDRLNEKLFF.

This clonotype was observed at least ten times. The rearrangement joins TRBV3-1 to TRBJ1-1; the match to TRBD1 covers 7 bases. Germline V lookup: CDR1 LGHDT, CDR2 YNNKEL (reference sequence). V lost 4 bases and J lost 9; bases outside the gene matches: 2. The CDR3 is 11 residues long. For the CDR3, the DNA is TGTGCCAGCAGCCGGGACAGACAAGCTTTCTTT. It yields the protein CASSRDRQAFF.

This clonotype was counted ten times or more. V usage is TRBV3-1 and J usage is TRBJ1-1, with D uncertain. The germline V and J ends were trimmed by 0 bases and 1 base, with 6 bases remaining between them. The CDR3 spans 14 residues. Germline V gene sequence: CDR1 LGHDT, CDR2 YNNKEL (reference sequence). CDR3 protein: CASSQDLANTEAFF. The CDR3 DNA follows: TGTGCCAGCAGCCAAGATCTGGCGAACACTGAAGCTTTCTTT.

The table lists this clonotype with a few counts. CDR3 bases: TGCGCCAGCAGTGAAGGGGCCCAACCCGCGCAAGAGACCCAGTACTTC. Amino acid sequence: CASSEGAQPAQETQYF. The chain recombines TRBV10-1 with TRBJ2-5, with D possibly matching TRBD1 (5 bases). The CDR3 is made up of 16 amino acids. The V end lost 3 bases, the J end lost 2 bases, and 16 bases lay between the germline ends. Germline CDR1 reads WNHNN; CDR2 reads SYGVQD (reference sequence).

This chain links TRBV29-1 with TRBJ1-2; tentative D call: TRBD1 (6 bases). V was clipped by 7 bases and J by 8 bases, with 14 bases between them. This CDR3 is built from 11 residues. Germline loops: CDR1 SQVTM, CDR2 ANQGSEA. The chain's CDR3 is CSASGVFGYTF. For the CDR3, the DNA is TGCAGCGCTTCAGGGGTTTTCGGCTACACCTTC.

This clonotype has at least ten counts. DNA for the CDR3: TGCAGTCCTGGATCGGACTACGAGCAGTACTTC. This encodes CSPGSDYEQYF. This chain joins TRBV20-1 and TRBJ2-7; no definite D call. This CDR3 has 11 amino acids. Germline V gene data show CDR1 as DFQATT and CDR2 as SNEGSKA (reference sequence). V lost 8 bases and J lost 3, with 11 bases in between.

This clonotype was detected many times. The V and J genes are TRBV5-1 and TRBJ2-3; 9 positions match TRBD2. V shed 6 bases, J shed 2 bases, and the junction held 10 bases outside the gene matches. Germline V CDR1 and CDR2: SGHRS, YFSETQ. CDR3 length: 16 amino acids. The DNA for the CDR3 is TGCGCCAGCAACCACAGACTAGCGGAAATCACAGATACGCAGTATTTT. Its translation is CASNHRLAEITDTQYF. Complete variable domain (other parts from reference TRBV5-1 and TRBJ2-3): KAGVTQTPRYLIKTRGQQVTLSCSPISGHRSVSWYQQTPGQGLQFLFEYFSETQRNKGNFPGRFSGRQFSNSRSEMNVSTLELGDSALYLCASNHRLAEITDTQYFGPGTRLTVL.

This clonotype appeared a few times. The genes are TRBV29-1 and TRBJ2-5; D possibly corresponds to TRBD1 (5 bases). Germline-derived CDR1 and CDR2 are SQVTM and ANQGSEA. V gave up 0 bases and J gave up 4 bases, with 21 bases separating them. The CDR3 length is 17 residues. CDR3 coding DNA: TGCAGCGTTGAAGATCTTTATTTGGGCAGGGTTGGAGAGACCCAGTACTTC. This encodes CSVEDLYLGRVGETQYF.

The rearrangement links TRBV7-6 to TRBJ1-3; D not resolved. Germline values: CDR1 SGHVS, CDR2 FNYEAQ. CDR3 length: 13 amino acids. Trimming took off 4 bases at V and 11 bases at J, with 15 bases between the two ends. In nucleotides, the CDR3 is TGTGCCAGCAGCTCCCCAGTGGGGTCGGCCATATATTTT. Its protein product is CASSSPVGSAIYF. Complete variable domain (other parts from reference TRBV7-6 and TRBJ1-3): GAGVSQSPRYKVTKRGQDVALRCDPISGHVSLYWYRQALGQGPEFLTYFNYEAQQDKSGLPNDRFSAERPEGSISTLTIQRTEQRDSAMYRCASSSPVGSAIYFGEGSWLTVV.

This clonotype has a count of ten or more. The gene calls are TRBV13 and TRBJ1-1, with D possibly matching TRBD1 (5 bases). V lost 0 bases and J lost 5, with 13 bases in between. The CDR3 runs 15 residues. CDR1 and CDR2 (germline): PRHDT, FYEKMQ (reference sequence). The CDR3 region is CASSLGLGVGTEAFF. CDR3 sequence (DNA): TGTGCCAGCAGCTTAGGCCTGGGGGTTGGGACTGAAGCTTTCTTT.

This clonotype was recorded many times. J is TRBJ1-1 and V is TRBV10-3; 10 nucleotides align to TRBD1. Trimming removed 1 base from V and 2 bases from J; junction bases left unmatched: 4. CDR3 length: 16 amino acids. Per germline, CDR1 ENHRY and CDR2 SYGVKD. The DNA for the CDR3 is TGTGCCATCAGTGAGTTTAGGGACAGGGGAAACACTGAAGCTTTCTTT. Translation gives CAISEFRDRGNTEAFF.

This clonotype has a handful of counts. The V gene is TRBV2, the J gene TRBJ2-2; 9 bases line up with TRBD1. Per the germline V gene, CDR1 is SNHLY and CDR2 is FYNNEI. CDR3 length: 24 residues. Trimming took 6 bases from V and 0 from J; bases not matched to a gene: 29. The CDR3 sequence is CASSRKPGQGKRGPFGTNTGELFF. The CDR3 DNA follows: TGTGCCAGCAGCCGCAAGCCGGGACAGGGAAAAAGGGGGCCATTCGGTACGAACACCGGGGAGCTGTTTTTT. Drawing the rest from reference TRBV2 and TRBJ2-2, the complete variable domain is EPEVTQTPSHQVTQMGQEVILRCVPISNHLYFYWYRQILGQKVEFLVSFYNNEISEKSEIFDDQFSVERPDGSNFTLKIRSTKLEDSAMYFCASSRKPGQGKRGPFGTNTGELFFGEGSRLTVL.

This clonotype was seen only a few times. V and J are TRBV10-3 and TRBJ1-5, with D hard to call. V lost 0 bases and J 0 bases, leaving 6 bases between the germline ends. CDR1 ENHRY and CDR2 SYGVKD come from the germline V gene. This CDR3 has 15 amino acids. The CDR3 DNA reads TGTGCCATCAGTGAGTCCTGGGGTAGCAATCAGCCCCAGCATTTT. Encoded protein: CAISESWGSNQPQHF.

The chain couples TRBV19 to TRBJ1-1; 7 nucleotides agree with TRBD1. Germline trimming cut 5 bases from V and 8 bases from J; bases unmatched to any gene: 8. This CDR3 has 13 residues. Looked up from germline, CDR1 is LNHDA and CDR2 is SQIVND (reference sequence). CDR3 amino acids: CASSPTGPWEAFF. DNA for the CDR3: TGTGCCAGTAGTCCGACAGGGCCATGGGAAGCTTTCTTT.

The rearrangement uses TRBV6-1 and TRBJ1-6, with TRBD1 matching over 8 bases. The CDR3 length is 16 residues. Trimming at V came to 2 bases and at J to 5 bases, leaving 5 bases not matched to a gene. The germline V gene encodes CDR1 MNHNS and CDR2 SASEGT. CDR3 in DNA: TGTGCCAGCAGTGAAAGGGGACAGGAAAATAATTCACCCCTCCACTTT. It encodes CASSERGQENNSPLHF.

This clonotype was counted only a few times. This chain joins TRBV6-1 and TRBJ2-5; no firm D call. The CDR3 has 13 residues. Deletions cut 5 bases from V and 4 bases from J, with 11 bases between. Germline loops: CDR1 MNHNS, CDR2 SASEGT. As DNA, the CDR3 is TGTGCCAGCAGTTCGAGCGAAGGAGAGACCCAGTACTTC. Its translation is CASSSSEGETQYF.

V gene TRBV18 combines with J gene TRBJ2-5; the D gene could be TRBD1 or TRBD2 (5 bases each). Germline V gene data show CDR1 as KGHSH and CDR2 as LQKENI. Between the trimmed V and J ends, which lost 8 bases and 2 bases, there was a span of 15 bases. This CDR3 region has 14 residues. Here the CDR3 DNA reads TGTGCCAGCCCACTTGCAGGGAGACAAGAGACCCAGTACTTC. Amino acids: CASPLAGRQETQYF.

The chain combines TRBV19 with TRBJ2-1, with TRBD1 as a possible D gene (6 bases). Looked up from germline, CDR1 is LNHDA and CDR2 is SQIVND (reference sequence). The CDR3 runs to 16 residues. V shed 5 bases and J shed 0 bases, with 14 bases lying between them. CDR3 coding DNA: TGTGCCAGTAGTCTGCCGACAGGCAGCTCCTACAATGAGCAGTTCTTC. Its protein is CASSLPTGSSYNEQFF.

This clonotype was recorded many times. The chain joins TRBV20-1 to TRBJ2-7, with 9 bases aligning to TRBD2. J lost 0 bases, V lost 3 bases, and 9 bases had no gene match. The CDR3 is 16 residues long. Germline V gene data show CDR1 as DFQATT and CDR2 as SNEGSKA (reference sequence). The CDR3 sequence: CSARASGALSSYEQYF. CDR3 DNA sequence: TGCAGTGCTAGGGCTAGCGGGGCCCTAAGCTCCTACGAGCAGTACTTC.